The 16 T cell receptor beta chains below come from one sample, sequenced in a study of T cell responses to AZD1222 COVID-19 vaccine. Some clones are missing from TCRdb's copy, which holds only in-frame ones; the method was immunoSEQ multiplex PCR. The data show some 100,000 clones, with 70% to 90% seen just once and around 1.5% held by the top ten. This material consisted of peripheral blood, taken on day 0 of AZD1222 vaccination. The receptors here all came from an adult in good health.

V is TRBV19 and J is TRBJ2-2; tentatively, D is TRBD1 (5 bases). CDR1 and CDR2 from the germline V gene are LNHDA and SQIVND (reference sequence). This CDR3 has 14 residues. V gave up 5 bases and J gave up 2 bases, with 9 bases separating them. The chain's CDR3 is CASSSGQNTGELFF. The CDR3 DNA reads as TGTGCCAGTAGTTCCGGACAAAACACCGGGGAGCTGTTTTTT.

The rearrangement joins TRBV5-1 to TRBJ1-5; 7 bases align to TRBD1. Trimming took 5 bases from V and 4 from J; bases not matched to a gene: 9. Germline lookup yields CDR1 SGHRS and CDR2 YFSETQ. The CDR3 is 15 amino acids. CDR3: CASRLSGTDNQPQHF. The CDR3 nucleotides read TGCGCCAGCAGACTCTCCGGGACAGATAATCAGCCCCAGCATTTT.

This sequence joins TRBV6-6 and TRBJ2-7; 7 nucleotides match TRBD1. Trimming removed 7 bases from V and 0 bases from J; junction bases left unmatched: 9. The germline V gene encodes CDR1 MNHNY and CDR2 SVGAGI (reference sequence). CDR3 length equals 15 residues. CDR3 sequence reads: CASTQGTADSYEQYF. CDR3 nucleotides: TGTGCCAGCACCCAAGGGACAGCGGACTCCTACGAGCAGTACTTC.

This clone appeared once. The CDR3 region is CASSRRQGFTGNTIYF. The DNA for the CDR3 is TGTGCCAGCAGTAGGCGTCAGGGGTTTACTGGAAACACCATATATTTT. The chain combines TRBV28 with TRBJ1-3, with D possibly being TRBD1 (6 bases). The CDR3 is made up of 16 amino acids. Germline V CDR1 and CDR2: MDHEN, SYDVKM. The V end lost 5 bases, the J end lost 2 bases, and 16 bases lay between the germline ends.

This sequence joins TRBV9 and TRBJ2-7, with D perhaps matching TRBD1 (6 bases). CDR3 length: 17 residues. Germline V gene lookup returns CDR1 SGDLS and CDR2 YYNGEE. Trimming removed 0 bases at V and 1 base at J, with 17 bases between. The CDR3 region is CASSVAIGDNISYEQYF. CDR3 nucleotides: TGTGCCAGCAGCGTAGCGATTGGGGACAATATATCCTACGAGCAGTACTTC.

In the case of this clone: Its ends do not fully match the called genes, so a read error is possible. The chain carries TRBV12-3 or TRBV12-4 and TRBJ2-3; D gene unclear. This CDR3 is 12 amino acids long. The CDR3 nucleotides read TGTGCCAGCAGCTTAGTGGGGGATACGCAGTATTTT. It specifies CASSLVGDTQYF.

V usage is TRBV10-3 and J usage is TRBJ1-4; TRBD1 is a possible D gene (5 bases). The CDR3 contains 15 residues. V was shortened by 6 bases and J by 0 bases, with 11 bases between the two germline ends. Germline V gene data show CDR1 as ENHRY and CDR2 as SYGVKD. The CDR3, as DNA: TGTGCCATCAGCCCAGGGTATCCAACTAATGAAAAACTGTTTTTT. This gives the protein CAISPGYPTNEKLFF.

The rearrangement joins TRBV5-8 to TRBJ1-2, with D unclear. Germline V lookup: CDR1 SGHTS, CDR2 YDEGEE. Deletions cut 0 bases from V and 4 bases from J, with 10 bases between. This CDR3 has 14 amino acids. The CDR3 is CASSLEAYGYGYTF. For the CDR3, the DNA is TGTGCCAGCAGCTTGGAGGCCTATGGCTATGGCTACACCTTC.

The genes are TRBV5-6 and TRBJ1-5, with 8 bases that match TRBD1. In germline, CDR1 is SGHDT, CDR2 YYEEEE. J was trimmed by 0 bases and V by 1 base; bases with no gene match: 3. This CDR3 is built from 16 residues. DNA of the CDR3: TGTGCCAGCAGCTTGCAGGGGGCCCATAGCAATCAGCCCCAGCATTTT. Translated, it gives CASSLQGAHSNQPQHF.

The rearrangement joins TRBV27 to TRBJ2-7; 8 positions match TRBD1. V trimming: 0 bases; J trimming: 2 bases; junction bases outside the gene matches: 3. The CDR3 is 15 amino acids. Germline V gene data show CDR1 as MNHEY and CDR2 as SMNVEV (reference sequence). The DNA for the CDR3 is TGTGCCAGCAGTTTATCCTGGACAGGGACCTACGAGCAGTACTTC. Amino acid sequence: CASSLSWTGTYEQYF.

This chain links TRBV27 with TRBJ1-1, with unresolved D. The ends were cut back, 6 bases at V and 1 base at J, with 9 bases in the middle. CDR1 is MNHEY, CDR2 SMNVEV, per germline (reference sequence). This CDR3 is built from 13 residues. The CDR3 region is CASRGFPNTEAFF. For the CDR3, the DNA is TGTGCCAGCAGGGGTTTTCCGAACACTGAAGCTTTCTTT.

This rearrangement joins TRBV7-2 to TRBJ1-3, with 9 bases identical to TRBD1. Trimming cost V 6 bases and J 8 bases; bases outside gene matches: 8. CDR1 is SGHTA and CDR2 is FQGNSA in the germline V gene. The CDR3 runs to 14 residues. DNA for the CDR3: TGTGCCAGCAGACAGGGGACAGGGAGTCACACCATATATTTT. It codes for CASRQGTGSHTIYF.

The gene calls are TRBV19 and TRBJ1-1; unclear D gene. The germline V and J ends were trimmed by 5 bases and 8 bases, with 9 bases remaining between them. CDR1 is LNHDA and CDR2 is SQIVND in the germline V gene (reference sequence). The CDR3 contains 11 residues. In nucleotides, the CDR3 is TGTGCCAGTAGTTACAGCACCGAAGCTTTCTTT. Protein sequence: CASSYSTEAFF.

The V call is TRBV30, the J call TRBJ1-3; D is possibly TRBD1 (6 bases). V was cut by 5 bases and J by 4 bases, with 12 bases left in between. The CDR3 contains 13 residues. CDR1 GTSNPN and CDR2 SVGIG come from the germline V gene (reference sequence). The CDR3 protein is CAWEGGAGNTIYF. The DNA of the CDR3 is TGTGCCTGGGAGGGGGGGGCCGGAAACACCATATATTTT. The entire variable domain, with the rest obtained from reference TRBV30 and TRBJ1-3, is as follows: SQTIHQWPATLVQPVGSPLSLECTVEGTSNPNLYWYRQAAGRGLQLLFYSVGIGQISSEVPQNLSASRPQDRQFILSSKKLLLSDSGFYLCAWEGGAGNTIYFGEGSWLTVV.

Here the CDR3 DNA reads TGTGCCAGCAGCTCGGGACCTCCTAACGAGCAGTACTTC. Translated: CASSSGPPNEQYF. This chain connects TRBV14 to TRBJ2-7, with D tentatively TRBD1 or TRBD2 (5 bases each). Germline V gene lookup returns CDR1 SGHDN and CDR2 FVKESK. The CDR3 runs 13 residues. V lost 5 bases and J 5 bases, leaving 13 bases between the germline ends.

This clone was counted once. The V and J genes are TRBV28 and TRBJ2-2; TRBD1 might be the D (5 bases). Trimming pared 3 bases from V and 2 bases from J, leaving 10 bases between. The CDR3 contains 15 residues. Per germline, CDR1 MDHEN and CDR2 SYDVKM. CDR3 coding DNA: TGTGCCAGCAGTTTGGCCAGGGTAAACACCGGGGAGCTGTTTTTT. Protein: CASSLARVNTGELFF.